These T cell receptor beta chains were read from a single sample in a study of graft-versus-host responses after intestinal transplantation. The assay was immunoSEQ multiplex PCR, and TCRdb's table has in-frame clones only and misses some. Counted here are fewer than 65,000 clones, roughly 90% occurring once; the ten biggest clones make up 0.62%. No cognate antigen is known for these TCRs. The sample in question was unstimulated CD4+ T cells sorted from spleen or lymph node cells, obtained before transplant. These TCRs come from a human donor who was the organ donor for an intestinal transplant. The conserved cysteine and the conserved F or W are not part of the CDR3 here. A row's size may be missing; if present it is once, few, many or a size class.

>TRBV6-5|-|TRBJ2-5
ASSPPTTRGTQY
>TRBV18|-|TRBJ2-4
ASSPGLGQKNIQY
>TRBV5-4|-|TRBJ1-1
ASTIDGDTEAF
>TRBV7-3|-|TRBJ2-7
ASSPGQAFSYEQY
>TRBV5-5|-|TRBJ2-1
ASSPVGGWDNEQF
>TRBV11-3|-|TRBJ2-7
ASSSGQGAFEQY
>TRBV30|-|TRBJ1-2
AWEDRGWGYT
>TRBV10-3|-|TRBJ2-6
AISESEGSGANVLT
>TRBV19|-|TRBJ2-7
ASSIETGPYEQY
>TRBV7-2|-|TRBJ1-1
ASSYGRRRGAEAF
>TRBV18|-|TRBJ1-2
ASSQGTNYGYT
>TRBV7-2|-|TRBJ2-3
ASSPPSTDTQY
>TRBV27|once|TRBJ2-7
ASSHKRGHEQY
>TRBV7-9|-|TRBJ2-1
ASSWTGREQF
>TRBV28|once|-
ASGPPGTGYYEQY
>TRBV5-6|-|TRBJ1-6
ASSLEKGRPGGNSPLH
>TRBV15|-|TRBJ2-3
ATSLGAGGGLDTQY
>TRBV18|-|TRBJ1-1
ASSRLTGGGNTEAF
>TRBV19|-|TRBJ2-5
ASSIDRGGTKTQY
>TRBV29-1|-|TRBJ2-7
SVRQGNYEQY
>TRBV28|-|TRBJ1-5
ASSEGGNQPQH
>TRBV28|once|TRBJ2-1
ASSLLGPPNEQF
>TRBV9|-|TRBJ2-1
ASSPGTRYNEQF
>TRBV28|-|TRBJ1-2
ASSLWGYRDRASPGYT
>TRBV4-1|-|TRBJ1-5
ASSQFGSRRQPQH
>TRBV19|-|TRBJ1-2
ASRTGTRNYGYT
>TRBV11-2|-|TRBJ2-3
ASSLGEIRTDTQY
>TRBV5-1|-|TRBJ2-5
ASRSDHPGGKETQY
>TRBV6-1|-|TRBJ2-5
ATQKDRVYQETQY
>TRBV19|-|TRBJ2-7
ASSGGQGSSYEQY
>TRBV6-6|-|TRBJ2-7
ASSQAQPGGQHEQY
>TRBV7-9|-|TRBJ1-2
ASSSSLTGGRGYT
>TRBV9|-|TRBJ2-3
ASSVVAAVPTDTQY
>TRBV18|-|TRBJ2-7
ASSPPVGTEDYEQY
>TRBV6-1|-|TRBJ2-5
ANSAGQRPQETQY
>TRBV6-5|few|TRBJ1-3
ASSHRAISGNTIY
>TRBV5-5|-|TRBJ2-1
ASSLETSYNEQF
>TRBV2|-|TRBJ2-5
ASSGVGSPQETQY
>TRBV19|-|TRBJ2-7
ASSIERARNSYEQY
>TRBV5-1|-|TRBJ1-2
ASSYIPQGNYGYT
>TRBV15|-|TRBJ2-1
ATSTRLLSGGNEQF
>TRBV19|-|TRBJ2-1
ASSIAGVPEQF
>TRBV7-3|-|TRBJ1-2
ASSEPGREGYT
>TRBV5-4|-|TRBJ2-5
ASSLRLLEETQY
>TRBV27|-|TRBJ2-1
ASSLAGLAGGPRQF
>TRBV20-1|-|TRBJ2-7
SARTSPGQY
>TRBV19|-|TRBJ2-6
ASSFGVSGSGANVLT
>TRBV27|-|TRBJ2-7
ASRETSGFTYEQY
>TRBV25-1|-|TRBJ2-1
ASSERGLAGGEQF
>TRBV7-8|-|TRBJ2-2
ASSLTRTGAGELF